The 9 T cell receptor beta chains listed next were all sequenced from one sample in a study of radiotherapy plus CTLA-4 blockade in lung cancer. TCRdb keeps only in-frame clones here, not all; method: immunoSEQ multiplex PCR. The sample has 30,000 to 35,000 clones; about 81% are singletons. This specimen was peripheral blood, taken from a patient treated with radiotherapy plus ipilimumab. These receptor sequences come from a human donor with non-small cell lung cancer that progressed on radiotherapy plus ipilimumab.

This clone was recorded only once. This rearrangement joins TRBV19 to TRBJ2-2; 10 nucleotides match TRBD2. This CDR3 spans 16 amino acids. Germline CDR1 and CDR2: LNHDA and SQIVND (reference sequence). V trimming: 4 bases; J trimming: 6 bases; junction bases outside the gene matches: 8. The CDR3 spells CASSTSSGGTAGELFF. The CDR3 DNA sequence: TGTGCCAGTAGTACTTCTAGCGGGGGCACCGCCGGGGAGCTGTTTTTT.

The CDR3 bases are TGCGCCAGCAGCTTGGCCGCGGGGAACGAGCAGTACTTC. This codes for CASSLAAGNEQYF. This rearrangement joins TRBV5-1 to TRBJ2-7, with D possibly TRBD2 on 6 matching bases. CDR1 is SGHRS and CDR2 is YFSETQ in the germline V gene. This CDR3 is 13 amino acids long. Trimming pared 0 bases from V and 5 bases from J, leaving 9 bases between.

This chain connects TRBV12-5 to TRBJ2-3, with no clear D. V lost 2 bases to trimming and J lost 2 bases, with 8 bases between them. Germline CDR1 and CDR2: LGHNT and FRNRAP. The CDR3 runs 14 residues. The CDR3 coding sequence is TGTGCTAGTGGTTTGAGCCATCACACAGATACGCAGTATTTT. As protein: CASGLSHHTDTQYF.

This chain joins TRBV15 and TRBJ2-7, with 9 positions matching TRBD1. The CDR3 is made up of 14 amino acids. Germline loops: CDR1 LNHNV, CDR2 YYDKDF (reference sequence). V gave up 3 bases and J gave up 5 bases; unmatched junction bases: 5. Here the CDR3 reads CATSSRDRVHEQYF. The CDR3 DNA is TGTGCCACCAGCAGCCGGGACAGGGTCCACGAGCAGTACTTC.

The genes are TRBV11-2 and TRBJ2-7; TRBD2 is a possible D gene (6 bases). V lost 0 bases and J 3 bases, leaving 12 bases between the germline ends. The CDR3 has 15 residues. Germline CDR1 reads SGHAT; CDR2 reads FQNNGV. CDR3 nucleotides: TGTGCCAGCAGCTTAGATCGAGCGGGCGGCTACGAGCAGTACTTC. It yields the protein CASSLDRAGGYEQYF.

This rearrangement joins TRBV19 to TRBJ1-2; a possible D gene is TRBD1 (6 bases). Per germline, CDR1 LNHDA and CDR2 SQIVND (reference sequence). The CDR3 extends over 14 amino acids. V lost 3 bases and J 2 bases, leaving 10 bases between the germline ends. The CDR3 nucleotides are TGTGCCAGTAGTATGGCAGGGGTGAACTATGGCTACACCTTC. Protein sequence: CASSMAGVNYGYTF. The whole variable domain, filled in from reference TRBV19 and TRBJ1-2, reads DGGITQSPKYLFRKEGQNVTLSCEQNLNHDAMYWYRQDPGQGLRLIYYSQIVNDFQKGDIAEGYSVSREKKESFPLTVTSAQKNPTAFYLCASSMAGVNYGYTFGSGTRLTVV.

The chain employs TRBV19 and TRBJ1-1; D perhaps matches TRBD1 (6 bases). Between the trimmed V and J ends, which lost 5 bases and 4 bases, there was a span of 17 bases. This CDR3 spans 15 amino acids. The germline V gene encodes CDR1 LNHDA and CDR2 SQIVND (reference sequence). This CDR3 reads CASSYNDRISTEAFF. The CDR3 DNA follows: TGTGCCAGTAGTTACAACGACAGGATCAGCACTGAAGCTTTCTTT.

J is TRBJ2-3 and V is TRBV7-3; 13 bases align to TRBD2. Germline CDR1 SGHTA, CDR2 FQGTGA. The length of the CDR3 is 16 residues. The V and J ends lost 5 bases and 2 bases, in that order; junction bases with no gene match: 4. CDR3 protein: CASSPGLAGATDTQYF. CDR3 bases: TGTGCCAGCAGCCCCGGACTAGCGGGGGCCACAGATACGCAGTATTTT.

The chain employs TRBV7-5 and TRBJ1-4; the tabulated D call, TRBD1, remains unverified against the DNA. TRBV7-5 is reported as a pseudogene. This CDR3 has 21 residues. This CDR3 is CARSLEFEGTGSPDRKGKLFF. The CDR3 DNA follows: TGTGCCAGAAGCTTAGAATTTGAAGGGACAGGCAGCCCCGATCGAAAGGGGAAACTGTTTTTT.